This T cell receptor (beta chain) was observed in a study of CD8 T cells in Susac syndrome. FACS was used to enrich TEMRA cells, whereas the CD8+ and CD4+ T cells were obtained by negative isolation. The RNA input was about 0.5 to 1 ug, and it was reverse transcribed with random hexamers. TCRdb reanalysed the immunoSEQ multiplex PCR reads using MiXCR and keeps one entry per CDR3 protein. The data show 250,000 or so distinct CDR3 sequences, 90% to 95% seen once. The length of the CDR3 is 12 residues. The V gene's germline CDR1 is SQVTM and CDR2 ANQGSEA. V was cut by 4 bases and J by 2 bases, with 8 bases left in between.

V gene TRBV29-1 combines with J gene TRBJ1-2; the D is unclear. This TCR was sampled from a human donor with multiple sclerosis. Sequenced sample: CD4+ T cells from PBMCs. The DNA of the CDR3 is TGCAGCGTTGGCGAAGGGAACTATGGCTACACCTTC. It translates to CSVGEGNYGYTF.